This is a list of T cell receptor beta chains from one sample in a study of blood T cell repertoires in COVID-19. The protocol was immunoSEQ multiplex PCR, while the TCRdb copy is restricted to in-frame clones and leaves out a portion. The top ten clones hold approximately 20% of a sample with approximately 66,000 clones, around 79% of them seen once. The specimen sequenced was peripheral blood. The receptors were sampled from a man in his sixties with acute or convalescent COVID-19. CDR3s include the opening cysteine and the closing phenylalanine or tryptophan.

v_gene: TRBV19
j_gene: TRBJ1-3
CDR3aa: CATGQGAGNTIYF

v_gene: TRBV19
j_gene: TRBJ1-2
CDR3aa: CASSIYLTSYGYTF

v_gene: TRBV27
j_gene: TRBJ2-6
CDR3aa: CASSRSGANVLTF

v_gene: TRBV7-8
j_gene: TRBJ1-4
CDR3aa: CASSRRTGVSEKLFF

v_gene: TRBV18
j_gene: TRBJ2-1
CDR3aa: CASSRNRDGSSYNEQFF

v_gene: TRBV6-4
j_gene: TRBJ2-4
CDR3aa: CASSTVQGGKNIQYF

v_gene: TRBV27
j_gene: TRBJ2-1
CDR3aa: CASSTVLAQDKGEQFF

v_gene: TRBV11-2
j_gene: TRBJ2-3
CDR3aa: CASSFGSGRDTQYF

v_gene: TRBV30
j_gene: TRBJ2-7
CDR3aa: CASAGGYEQYF

v_gene: TRBV6-1
j_gene: TRBJ2-7
CDR3aa: CASSDASGRANF

v_gene: TRBV5-1
j_gene: TRBJ1-2
CDR3aa: CASSLETGGNYGYTF

v_gene: TRBV24-1
j_gene: TRBJ2-1
CDR3aa: CAIYSGEPYNEQFF

v_gene: TRBV6-4
j_gene: TRBJ2-3
CDR3aa: CASRPNGQVTDTQYF

v_gene: TRBV7-3
j_gene: TRBJ2-7
CDR3aa: CASSLNENSYEQYF

v_gene: TRBV19
j_gene: TRBJ2-1
CDR3aa: CASSPGGTYNEQFF

v_gene: TRBV28
j_gene: TRBJ1-1
CDR3aa: CASSSPDRVKAFF

v_gene: TRBV7-8
j_gene: TRBJ1-5
CDR3aa: CASSLTGQGWSQPQHF

v_gene: TRBV9
j_gene: TRBJ1-5
CDR3aa: CASSVRGGQGSNQPQHF

v_gene: TRBV5-4
j_gene: TRBJ2-2
CDR3aa: CASSFDNRGLRGELFF

v_gene: TRBV3-1/TRBV3-2
j_gene: TRBJ1-1
CDR3aa: CASSQLDRATEAFF

v_gene: TRBV9
j_gene: TRBJ1-2
CDR3aa: CASSVVPQVASPGGYTF

v_gene: TRBV9
j_gene: TRBJ2-2
CDR3aa: CASSVSPGDTGELFF

v_gene: TRBV5-1
j_gene: TRBJ2-3
CDR3aa: CASSFTRGTDTQYF

v_gene: TRBV30
j_gene: TRBJ1-2
CDR3aa: CAWSVGRPGYTF

v_gene: TRBV12-2
j_gene: TRBJ1-4
CDR3aa: CASRTFKDSNEKLFF

v_gene: TRBV19
j_gene: TRBJ2-1
CDR3aa: CASMEAGGDEQFF

v_gene: TRBV11-3
j_gene: TRBJ2-1
CDR3aa: CASSAQTGTSGGSSYNEQFF

v_gene: TRBV6-5
j_gene: TRBJ1-2
CDR3aa: CASSAGQDYGYTF

v_gene: TRBV5-1
j_gene: TRBJ1-6
CDR3aa: CASSSASWTGTRSPLHF

v_gene: TRBV6-6
j_gene: TRBJ2-5
CDR3aa: CASSSSWEGPETQYF

v_gene: TRBV9
j_gene: TRBJ1-1
CDR3aa: CASSVDYGRRAFF

v_gene: TRBV6-1
j_gene: TRBJ2-7
CDR3aa: CASSESPVSYEQYF

v_gene: TRBV10-3
j_gene: TRBJ2-4
CDR3aa: CAIKDAGSKNIQYF

v_gene: TRBV28
j_gene: TRBJ1-4
CDR3aa: CASSLQGGNEKLFF

v_gene: TRBV5-1
j_gene: TRBJ2-3
CDR3aa: CASSLGDTYTDTQYF

v_gene: TRBV19
j_gene: TRBJ1-5
CDR3aa: CASSIQGIYSNQPQHF